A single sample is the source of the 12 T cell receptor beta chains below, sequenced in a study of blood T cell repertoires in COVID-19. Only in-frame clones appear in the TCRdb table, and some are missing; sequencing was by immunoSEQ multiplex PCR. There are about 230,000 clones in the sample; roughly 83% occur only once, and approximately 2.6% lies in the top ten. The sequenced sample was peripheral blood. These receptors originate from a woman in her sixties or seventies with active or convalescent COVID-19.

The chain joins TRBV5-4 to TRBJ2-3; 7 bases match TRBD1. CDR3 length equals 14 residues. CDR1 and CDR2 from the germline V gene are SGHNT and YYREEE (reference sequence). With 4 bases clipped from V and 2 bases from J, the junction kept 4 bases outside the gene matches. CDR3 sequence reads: CASSPTGNTDTQYF. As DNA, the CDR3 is TGTGCCAGCAGCCCGACAGGGAACACAGATACGCAGTATTTT.

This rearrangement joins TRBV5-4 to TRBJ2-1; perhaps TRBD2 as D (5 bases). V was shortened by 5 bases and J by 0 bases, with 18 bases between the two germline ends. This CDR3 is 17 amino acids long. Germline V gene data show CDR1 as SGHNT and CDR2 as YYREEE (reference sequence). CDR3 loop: CASRVGGGLSSYNEQFF. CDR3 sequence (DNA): TGTGCCAGCAGAGTTGGTGGTGGACTCAGCTCCTACAATGAGCAGTTCTTC.

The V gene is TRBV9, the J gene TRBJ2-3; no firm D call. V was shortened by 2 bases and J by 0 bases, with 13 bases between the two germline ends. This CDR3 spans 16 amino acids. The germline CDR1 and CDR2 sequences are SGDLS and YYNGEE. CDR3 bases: TGTGCCAGCAGCGTCTCGGCTCAGACTAGCACAGATACGCAGTATTTT. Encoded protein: CASSVSAQTSTDTQYF.

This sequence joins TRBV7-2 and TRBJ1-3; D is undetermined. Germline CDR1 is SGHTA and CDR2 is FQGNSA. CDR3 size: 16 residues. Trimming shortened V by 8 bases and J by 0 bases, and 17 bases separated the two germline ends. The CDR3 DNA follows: TGTGCCAGCCTAGCGACGGGCGGCTACTCTGGAAACACCATATATTTT. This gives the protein CASLATGGYSGNTIYF.

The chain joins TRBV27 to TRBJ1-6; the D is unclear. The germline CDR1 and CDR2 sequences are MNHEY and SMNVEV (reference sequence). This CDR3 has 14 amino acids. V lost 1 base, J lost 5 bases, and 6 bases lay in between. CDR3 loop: CASSLYRNNSPLHF. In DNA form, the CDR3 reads TGTGCCAGCAGTTTATACAGAAATAATTCACCCCTCCACTTT.

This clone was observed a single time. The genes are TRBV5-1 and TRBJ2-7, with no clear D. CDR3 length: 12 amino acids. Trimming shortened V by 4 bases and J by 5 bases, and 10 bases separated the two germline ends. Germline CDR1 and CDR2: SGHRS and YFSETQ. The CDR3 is CASSLRYNEQYF. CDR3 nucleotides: TGCGCCAGCAGCCTCCGGTATAACGAGCAGTACTTC.

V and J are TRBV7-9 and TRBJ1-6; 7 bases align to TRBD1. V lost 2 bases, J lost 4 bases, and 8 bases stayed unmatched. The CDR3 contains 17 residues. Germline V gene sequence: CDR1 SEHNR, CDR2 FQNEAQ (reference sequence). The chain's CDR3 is CASSLIPLRGYNSPLHF. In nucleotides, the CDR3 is TGTGCCAGCAGCTTAATCCCCCTCAGGGGGTATAATTCACCCCTCCACTTT.

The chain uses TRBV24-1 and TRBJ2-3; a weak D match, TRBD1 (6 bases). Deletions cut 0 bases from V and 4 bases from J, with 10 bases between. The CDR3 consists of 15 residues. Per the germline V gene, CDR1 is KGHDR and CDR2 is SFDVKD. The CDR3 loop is CATSDLRAGADTQYF. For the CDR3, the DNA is TGTGCCACCAGTGATTTGCGAGCAGGGGCAGATACGCAGTATTTT.

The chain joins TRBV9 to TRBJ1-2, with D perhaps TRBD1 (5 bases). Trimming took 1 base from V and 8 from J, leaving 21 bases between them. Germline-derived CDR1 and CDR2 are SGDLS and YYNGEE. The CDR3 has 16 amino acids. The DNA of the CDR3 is TGTGCCAGCAGCGTAAACCTGGGGACTGGAAGAGGGGGCTACACCTTC. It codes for CASSVNLGTGRGGYTF.

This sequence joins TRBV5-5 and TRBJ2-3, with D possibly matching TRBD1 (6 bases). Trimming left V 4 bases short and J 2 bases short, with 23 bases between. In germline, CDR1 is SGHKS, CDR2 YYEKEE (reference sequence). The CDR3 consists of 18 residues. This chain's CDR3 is CASSGGHRARPFTDTQYF. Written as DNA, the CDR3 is TGTGCCAGCAGCGGGGGACACCGTGCGCGCCCATTCACAGATACGCAGTATTTT.

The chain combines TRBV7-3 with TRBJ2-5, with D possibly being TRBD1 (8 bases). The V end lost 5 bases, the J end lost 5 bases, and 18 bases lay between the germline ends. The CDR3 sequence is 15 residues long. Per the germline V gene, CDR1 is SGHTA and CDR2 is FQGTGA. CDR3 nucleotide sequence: TGTGCCAGCAGCCCGCGGACAGGGCGGGGGGAGACCCAGTACTTC. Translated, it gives CASSPRTGRGETQYF.

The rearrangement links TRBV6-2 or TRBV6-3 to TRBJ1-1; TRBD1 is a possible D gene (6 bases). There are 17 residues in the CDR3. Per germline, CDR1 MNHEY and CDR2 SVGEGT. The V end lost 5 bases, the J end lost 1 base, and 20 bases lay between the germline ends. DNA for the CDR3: TGTGCCAGCAGTCACGAGGGGGACACCTTAGGGAACACTGAAGCTTTCTTT. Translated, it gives CASSHEGDTLGNTEAFF.